The entry below gives a single T cell receptor beta chain sequence along with its context. Measured with immunoSEQ multiplex PCR; TCRdb has only the in-frame clones, and not every one. The sample includes about 64,000 clones, 65% to 80% of them seen just once. The data belong to a study of blood T cell repertoires in COVID-19. What was sequenced was peripheral blood. The clonotype originates from a human donor in a cohort sampled during active COVID-19.

CDR3 in amino acids: CASSLAPSSNEQFF. Written as DNA, the CDR3 is TGCGCCAGCAGCTTGGCGCCTAGCAGCAATGAGCAGTTCTTC. The chain carries TRBV5-1 and TRBJ2-1; possibly TRBD2 for D (5 bases). Germline CDR1 reads SGHRS; CDR2 reads YFSETQ. CDR3 length: 14 amino acids. The V gene lost 0 bases and the J gene lost 6 bases, with 10 bases spanning the gap.